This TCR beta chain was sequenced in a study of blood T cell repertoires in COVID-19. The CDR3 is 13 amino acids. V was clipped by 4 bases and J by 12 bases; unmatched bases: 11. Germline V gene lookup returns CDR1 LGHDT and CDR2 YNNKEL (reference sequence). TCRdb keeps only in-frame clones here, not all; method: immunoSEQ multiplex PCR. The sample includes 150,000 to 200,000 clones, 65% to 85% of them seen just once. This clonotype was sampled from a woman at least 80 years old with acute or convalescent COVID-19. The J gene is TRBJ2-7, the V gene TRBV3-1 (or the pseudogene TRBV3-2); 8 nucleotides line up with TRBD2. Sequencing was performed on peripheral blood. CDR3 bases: TGTGCCAGCAGCCCACCAGCCGGGACTAGTACGTACTTC. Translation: CASSPPAGTSTYF.